This note documents a single T cell receptor (beta chain) sequence. What it recognizes is unknown. Next came a second PCR, run for about 7 to 12 cycles, which used a sample-barcoded 5' primer along with a J-beta primer mix. A template-switch adaptor with 12 random nucleotides tagged each cDNA molecule. One entry per CDR3 protein results from TCRdb running MiXCR on the 5' RACE reads. In the table there are 1.5 million to 2 million distinct CDR3 sequences, roughly 50% of which are singletons. There are 14 residues in the CDR3. V dropped 6 bases and J dropped 10 bases, with 16 bases sitting between them. The germline V gene has CDR1 MNHEY and CDR2 SVGEGT. The sample originates from a study of blood T cells in healthy people across ages. PBMCs, at least 7 million per sample, were isolated. Study results and caveats: Roughly linear declines in TCR beta diversity per million T cells occurred with age. Because sorting was not performed, PBMCs prevented conclusive naive versus antigen-experienced comparison.

This TCR came from a middle-aged woman in good health. The chain carries TRBV6-2 or TRBV6-3 and TRBJ1-6, with a weak D call TRBD1 (5 bases). Sequenced material: blood. CDR3 nucleotides: TGTGCCAGCAGCCGCCGGGGGGTTGACTCACCCCTCCACTTT. Its translation is CASSRRGVDSPLHF.